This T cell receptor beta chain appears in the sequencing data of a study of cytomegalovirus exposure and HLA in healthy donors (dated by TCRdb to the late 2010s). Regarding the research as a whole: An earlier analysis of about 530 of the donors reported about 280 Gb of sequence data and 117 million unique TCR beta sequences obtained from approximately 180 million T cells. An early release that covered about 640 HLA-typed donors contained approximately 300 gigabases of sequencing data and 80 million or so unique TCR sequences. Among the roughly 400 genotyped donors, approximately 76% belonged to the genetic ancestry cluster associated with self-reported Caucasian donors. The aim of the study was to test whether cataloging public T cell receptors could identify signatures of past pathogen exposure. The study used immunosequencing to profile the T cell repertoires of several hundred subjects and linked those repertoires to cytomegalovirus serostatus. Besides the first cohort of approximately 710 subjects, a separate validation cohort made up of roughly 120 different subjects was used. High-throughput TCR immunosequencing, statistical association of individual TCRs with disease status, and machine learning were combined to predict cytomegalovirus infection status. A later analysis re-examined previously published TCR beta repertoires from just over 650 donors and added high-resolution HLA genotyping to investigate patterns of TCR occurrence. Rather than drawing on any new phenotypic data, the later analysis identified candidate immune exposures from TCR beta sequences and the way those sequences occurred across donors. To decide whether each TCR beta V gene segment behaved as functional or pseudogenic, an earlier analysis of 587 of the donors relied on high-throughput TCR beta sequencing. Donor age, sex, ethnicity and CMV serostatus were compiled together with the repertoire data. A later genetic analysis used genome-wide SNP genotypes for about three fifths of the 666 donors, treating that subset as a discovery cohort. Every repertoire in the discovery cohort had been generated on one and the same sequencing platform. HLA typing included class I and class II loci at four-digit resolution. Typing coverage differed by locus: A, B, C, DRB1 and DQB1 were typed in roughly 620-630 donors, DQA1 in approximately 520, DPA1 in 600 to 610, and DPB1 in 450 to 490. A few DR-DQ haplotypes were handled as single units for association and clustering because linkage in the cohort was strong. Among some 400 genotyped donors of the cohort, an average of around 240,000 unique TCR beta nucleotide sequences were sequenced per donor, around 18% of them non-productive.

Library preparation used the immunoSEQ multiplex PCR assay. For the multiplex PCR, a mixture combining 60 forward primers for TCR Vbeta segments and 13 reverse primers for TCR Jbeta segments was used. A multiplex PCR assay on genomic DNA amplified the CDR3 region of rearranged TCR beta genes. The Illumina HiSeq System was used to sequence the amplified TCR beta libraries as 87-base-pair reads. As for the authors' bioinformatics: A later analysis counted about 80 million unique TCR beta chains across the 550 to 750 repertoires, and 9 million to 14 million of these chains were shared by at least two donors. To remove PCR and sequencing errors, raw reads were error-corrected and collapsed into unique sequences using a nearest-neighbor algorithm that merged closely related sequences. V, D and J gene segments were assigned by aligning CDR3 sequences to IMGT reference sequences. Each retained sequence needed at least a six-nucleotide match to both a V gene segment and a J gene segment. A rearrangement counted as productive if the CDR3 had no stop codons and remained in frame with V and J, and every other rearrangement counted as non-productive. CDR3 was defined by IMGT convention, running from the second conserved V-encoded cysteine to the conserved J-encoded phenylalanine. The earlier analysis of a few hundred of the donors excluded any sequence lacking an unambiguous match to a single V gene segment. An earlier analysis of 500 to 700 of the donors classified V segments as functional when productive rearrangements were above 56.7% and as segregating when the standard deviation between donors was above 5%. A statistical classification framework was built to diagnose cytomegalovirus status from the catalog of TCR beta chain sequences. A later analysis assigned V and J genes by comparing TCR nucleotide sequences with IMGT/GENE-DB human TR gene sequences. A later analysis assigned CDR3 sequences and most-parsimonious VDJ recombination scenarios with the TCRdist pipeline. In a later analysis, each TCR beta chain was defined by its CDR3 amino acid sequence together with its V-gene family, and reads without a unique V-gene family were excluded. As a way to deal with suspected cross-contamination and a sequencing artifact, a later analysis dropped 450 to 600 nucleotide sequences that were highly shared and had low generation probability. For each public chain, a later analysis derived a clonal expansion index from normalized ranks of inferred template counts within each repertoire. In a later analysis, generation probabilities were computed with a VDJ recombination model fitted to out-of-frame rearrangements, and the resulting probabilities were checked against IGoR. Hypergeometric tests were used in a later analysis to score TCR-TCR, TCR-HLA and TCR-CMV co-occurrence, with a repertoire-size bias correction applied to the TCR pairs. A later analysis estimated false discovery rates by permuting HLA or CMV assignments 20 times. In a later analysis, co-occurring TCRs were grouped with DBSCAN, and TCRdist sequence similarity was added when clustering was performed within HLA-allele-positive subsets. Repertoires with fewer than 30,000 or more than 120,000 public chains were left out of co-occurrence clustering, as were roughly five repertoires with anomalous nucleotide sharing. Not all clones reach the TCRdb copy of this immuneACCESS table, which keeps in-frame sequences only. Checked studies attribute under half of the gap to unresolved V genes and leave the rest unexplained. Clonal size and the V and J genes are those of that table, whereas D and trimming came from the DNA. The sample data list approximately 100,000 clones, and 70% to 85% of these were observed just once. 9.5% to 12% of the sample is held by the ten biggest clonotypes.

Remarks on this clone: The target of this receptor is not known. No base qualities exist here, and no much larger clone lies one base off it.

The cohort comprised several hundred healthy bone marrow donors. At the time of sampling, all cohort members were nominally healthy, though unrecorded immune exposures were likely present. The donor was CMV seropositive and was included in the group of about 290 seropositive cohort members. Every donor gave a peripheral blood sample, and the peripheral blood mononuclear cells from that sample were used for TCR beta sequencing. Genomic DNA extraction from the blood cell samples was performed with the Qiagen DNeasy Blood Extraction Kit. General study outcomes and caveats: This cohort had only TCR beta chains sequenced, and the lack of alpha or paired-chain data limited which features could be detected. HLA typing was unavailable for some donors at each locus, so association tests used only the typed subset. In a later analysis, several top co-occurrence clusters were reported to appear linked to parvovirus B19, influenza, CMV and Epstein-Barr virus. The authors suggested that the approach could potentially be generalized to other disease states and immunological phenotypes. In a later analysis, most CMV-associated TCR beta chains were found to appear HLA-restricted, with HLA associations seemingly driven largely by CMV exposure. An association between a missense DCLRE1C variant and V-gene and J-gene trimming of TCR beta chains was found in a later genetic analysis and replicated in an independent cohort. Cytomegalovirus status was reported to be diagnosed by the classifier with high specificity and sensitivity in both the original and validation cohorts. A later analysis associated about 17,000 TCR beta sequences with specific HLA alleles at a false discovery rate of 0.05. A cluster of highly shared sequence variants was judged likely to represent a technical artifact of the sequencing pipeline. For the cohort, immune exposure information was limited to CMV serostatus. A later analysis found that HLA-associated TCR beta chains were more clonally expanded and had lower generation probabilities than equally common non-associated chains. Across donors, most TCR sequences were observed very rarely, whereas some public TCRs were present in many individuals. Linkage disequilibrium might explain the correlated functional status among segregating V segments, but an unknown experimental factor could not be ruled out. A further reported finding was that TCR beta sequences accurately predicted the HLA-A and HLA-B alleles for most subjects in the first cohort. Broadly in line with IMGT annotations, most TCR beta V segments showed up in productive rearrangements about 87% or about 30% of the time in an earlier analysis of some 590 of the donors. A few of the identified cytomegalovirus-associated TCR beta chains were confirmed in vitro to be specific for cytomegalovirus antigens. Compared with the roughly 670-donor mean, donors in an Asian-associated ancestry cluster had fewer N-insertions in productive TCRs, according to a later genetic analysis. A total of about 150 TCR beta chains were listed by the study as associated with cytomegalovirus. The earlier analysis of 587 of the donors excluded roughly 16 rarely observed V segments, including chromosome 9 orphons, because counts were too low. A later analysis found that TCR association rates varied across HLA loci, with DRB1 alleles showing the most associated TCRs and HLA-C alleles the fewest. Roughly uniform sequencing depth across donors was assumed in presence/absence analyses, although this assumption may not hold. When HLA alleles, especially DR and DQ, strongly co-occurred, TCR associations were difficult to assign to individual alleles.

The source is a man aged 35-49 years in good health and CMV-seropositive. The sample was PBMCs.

CDR3 protein: CASSVGPGQGVNTIYF. The DNA sequence is as follows: TGTGCCAGCAGCGTAGGGCCGGGACAGGGGGTAAACACCATATATTTT. Recombination linked TRBV9 to TRBJ1-3; TRBD1 fits 11 bases in the junction. There are 16 amino acids in the CDR3, from cysteine to phenylalanine inclusive. Only the CDR3 portion is preserved as DNA: 48 bases, with reading frame beginning at the first base. The germline V gene yields SGDLS for CDR1 and YYNGEE for CDR2. V loses 0 bases at its end and J loses 6 bases; junction bases beyond the gene matches: 5.